This T cell receptor beta chain is drawn from a study of shared clonotypes between healthy human individuals. A single count supports this clone. Antigen unknown. The CDR3 consists of 14 residues. Germline assignment: CDR1 SGDLS and CDR2 YYNGEE. V was shortened by 0 bases and J by 4 bases, with 9 bases between the two germline ends. An assay was performed, and its level was deep. Assay: immunoSEQ multiplex PCR; the TCRdb copy retains only in-frame clones and omits some. The table shows 2 million to 2.5 million clones, with roughly 90% occurring only once. Study-wide findings and caveats: Sharing across four donors was seen in 4% to 5.5% of naive CD4 clonotypes.

It was into CD45RA+ naive and CD45RA-negative memory subsets that the CD4+ cells were split. The material sequenced was naive CD4+ T cells from PBMCs. The subset: CD45RA+ positively selected. The clonotype comes from a man aged 18 to 30 in good health. Some clones in this sample may be carry-over from other donors' samples. The chain combines TRBV9 with TRBJ2-3; D perhaps matches TRBD2 (5 bases). The CDR3 is CASSVGTRADTQYF. In DNA, the CDR3 is TGTGCCAGCAGCGTAGGGACTCGCGCAGATACGCAGTATTTT. Supplemented by reference TRBV9 and TRBJ2-3, the full variable domain reads DSGVTQTPKHLITATGQRVTLRCSPRSGDLSVYWYQQSLDQGLQFLIQYYNGEERAKGNILERFSAQQFPDLHSELNLSSLELGDSALYFCASSVGTRADTQYFGPGTRLTVL.